The next 15 T cell receptor beta chains were all read from a single sample in a study of beta chain features in type 1 diabetes. Reverse transcription of all isolated RNA meant that expressed TCRB transcripts were sequenced. Assay used: immunoSEQ multiplex PCR; TCRdb lists only in-frame clones, some missing. This table has 130,000 to 150,000 clones, 7% to 10% appearing once. Sample: central memory CD4+ T cells from blood. Receptor source: a man aged 18 to 35 in good health.

The chain uses TRBV7-2 and TRBJ1-5; no clear D. Germline values: CDR1 SGHTA, CDR2 FQGNSA. The V and J ends lost 4 bases and 0 bases respectively, with 10 bases between them. This CDR3 has 15 residues. The CDR3 coding sequence is TGTGCCAGCAGCTATACGGGTTATAGCAATCAGCCCCAGCATTTT. Protein: CASSYTGYSNQPQHF. The whole variable domain, filled in from reference TRBV7-2 and TRBJ1-5, reads GAGVSQSPSNKVTEKGKDVELRCDPISGHTALYWYRQSLGQGLEFLIYFQGNSAPDKSGLPSDRFSAERTGGSVSTLTIQRTQQEDSAVYLCASSYTGYSNQPQHFGDGTRLSIL.

This chain joins TRBV1 and TRBJ2-3; TRBD2 is taken as the D call from the table, unchecked against the DNA. TRBV1 is a known pseudogene. The CDR3 totals 16 residues. CDR3 sequence reads: CTSSQERGEGTDTQYF. CDR3 coding DNA: TGCACCAGCAGCCAAGAGCGAGGGGAGGGCACAGATACGCAGTATTTT.

The chain joins TRBV7-2 to TRBJ2-1, with D hard to call. V lost 2 bases to trimming and J lost 7 bases, with 3 bases between them. Germline lookup yields CDR1 SGHTA and CDR2 FQGNSA. This CDR3 contains 11 residues. The CDR3 is CASSLRNEQFF. The CDR3 coding sequence is TGTGCCAGCAGCTTACGGAATGAGCAGTTCTTC.

This clone has just a few counts. This rearrangement joins TRBV6-5 to TRBJ2-7; TRBD2 agrees at 12 bases. Trimming at V came to 4 bases and at J to 3 bases, leaving 7 bases not matched to a gene. The CDR3 loop spans 16 amino acids. The germline V gene has CDR1 MNHEY and CDR2 SVGAGI. Written as DNA, the CDR3 is TGTGCCAGCAGTTCGGCCGGGACTAGCGGGCTCTACGAGCAGTACTTC. Translated, it gives CASSSAGTSGLYEQYF.

The rearrangement links TRBV5-1 to TRBJ1-5, with 10 nucleotides matching TRBD1. The germline gives CDR1 SGHRS, CDR2 YFSETQ. This CDR3 comprises 15 residues. The V segment lost 3 bases and the J segment 5 bases; nucleotides outside the gene matches: 5. CDR3 bases: TGCGCCAGCAGCTGGACAGGGGGGTCTGATCAGCCCCAGCATTTT. Its protein is CASSWTGGSDQPQHF.

This clone came up a few times. The gene calls are TRBV7-2 and TRBJ1-2; D may be TRBD1 (6 bases). The germline CDR1 and CDR2 sequences are SGHTA and FQGNSA. V gave up 2 bases and J gave up 5 bases, with 9 bases separating them. This CDR3 has 13 amino acids. The CDR3 DNA follows: TGTGCCAGCAGCTTACCACAGGGATATGGCTACACCTTC. Protein product: CASSLPQGYGYTF.

This clone was seen more than once but under ten times. CDR3 sequence: CASSEQGYDGYTF. In DNA, the CDR3 is TGTGCCAGCAGTGAACAGGGATATGATGGCTACACCTTC. The chain links TRBV25-1 to TRBJ1-2, with D possibly TRBD1 on 5 matching bases. Germline CDR1 is MGHDK and CDR2 is SYGVNS. This CDR3 has 13 residues. The V end was cut by 2 bases, the J end by 6 bases, with 10 bases between.

This rearrangement joins TRBV4-3 to TRBJ1-2, with no clear D. The V end lost 3 bases, the J end lost 0 bases, and 8 bases lay between the germline ends. In germline, CDR1 is LGHNA, CDR2 YSLEER. The CDR3 contains 14 residues. In nucleotides, the CDR3 is TGCGCCAGCAGCCAGGCCAGGTCTAACTATGGCTACACCTTC. This encodes CASSQARSNYGYTF.

The chain joins TRBV14 to TRBJ2-3; D gene ambiguous. The CDR3 has 14 residues. Trimming removed 2 bases from V and 7 bases from J, with 13 bases in between. The germline gives CDR1 SGHDN, CDR2 FVKESK. CDR3: CASSQTRNSHTQYF. In nucleotides, the CDR3 is TGTGCCAGCAGCCAAACGAGAAATTCACATACGCAGTATTTT. Full variable domain (missing parts from reference TRBV14 and TRBJ2-3): EAGVTQFPSHSVIEKGQTVTLRCDPISGHDNLYWYRRVMGKEIKFLLHFVKESKQDESGMPNNRFLAERTGGTYSTLKVQPAELEDSGVYFCASSQTRNSHTQYFGPGTRLTVL.

This clone was picked up a small number of times. Germline is not matched at one junction end, which may reflect a read error. Other DNA variants within this sample encode the same CDR3. The chain joins TRBV7-9 to TRBJ1-6, with 9 bases identical to TRBD1. The CDR3 totals 13 residues. Per the germline V gene, CDR1 is SEHNR and CDR2 is FQNEAQ (reference sequence). The chain's CDR3 is CASVRTGDSPLHF. In DNA form, the CDR3 reads TGTGCCAGCGTCCGGACAGGGGATTCGCCCCTCCACTTT.

The rearrangement links TRBV30 to TRBJ2-3; TRBD2 is a possible D gene (6 bases). The CDR3 has 13 amino acids. The V gene lost 4 bases and the J gene lost 7 bases, with 15 bases spanning the gap. Germline V gene sequence: CDR1 GTSNPN, CDR2 SVGIG (reference sequence). The DNA for the CDR3 is TGTGCCTGGACGGAGGGTGCGAGGAATACGCAGTATTTT. Translated: CAWTEGARNTQYF.

This clone appeared a few times. The chain carries TRBV4-1 and TRBJ2-7; 9 bases map to TRBD2. The germline V gene encodes CDR1 MGHRA and CDR2 YSYEKL. V lost 0 bases, J lost 5 bases, and 5 bases stayed unmatched. This CDR3 comprises 15 residues. The CDR3 coding sequence is TGCGCCAGCAGCCAAGAGCAAGCGGGGGGAGACGAGCAGTACTTC. Translating gives CASSQEQAGGDEQYF.

V usage is TRBV7-9 and J usage is TRBJ2-2, with D possibly TRBD2 on 5 matching bases. CDR1 is SEHNR and CDR2 is FQNEAQ in the germline V gene (reference sequence). V was trimmed by 1 base and J by 10 bases, leaving 13 bases between them. There are 14 residues in the CDR3. The CDR3 loop reads CASSLGLAYAELFF. The CDR3 coding sequence is TGTGCCAGCAGCTTAGGGCTAGCTTACGCGGAGCTGTTTTTT.

There are a few counts of this clone. The chain couples TRBV7-8 to TRBJ1-5, with D possibly being TRBD1 (5 bases). This CDR3 spans 15 amino acids. Germline-derived CDR1 and CDR2 are SGHVS and FQNEAQ. The V and J ends lost 1 base and 6 bases respectively, with 13 bases between them. The CDR3 loop reads CASSLGGQGFQPQHF. The CDR3, as DNA: TGTGCCAGCAGCTTAGGAGGCCAGGGTTTTCAGCCCCAGCATTTT.

This clone was detected a few times. V usage is TRBV30 and J usage is TRBJ1-6; a possible D gene is TRBD1 (5 bases). This CDR3 contains 14 residues. CDR1 is GTSNPN and CDR2 is SVGIG in the germline V gene (reference sequence). Trimming took off 2 bases at V and 6 bases at J, with 11 bases between the two ends. CDR3: CAWSQGVGNSPLHF. In nucleotides, the CDR3 is TGTGCCTGGAGTCAGGGTGTGGGTAATTCACCCCTCCACTTT.